These 13 T cell receptor beta chains were sequenced from one sample in a study of cytomegalovirus exposure and HLA in healthy donors. The PCR used 60 Vbeta and 13 Jbeta primers. Only in-frame clones appear in the TCRdb table, and some are missing; sequencing was by immunoSEQ multiplex PCR. The repertoire has over 150,000 clones, roughly 71% of them found once; the top ten carry 7.4%. The sequenced material came from PBMCs. The receptors originated from a male donor in good health and CMV-seropositive.

This clone has just a few counts. J is TRBJ2-1 and V is TRBV20-1; D call uncertain. The ends were cut back, 6 bases at V and 8 bases at J, with 11 bases in the middle. The CDR3 is 11 amino acids. Germline CDR1 DFQATT, CDR2 SNEGSKA (reference sequence). The CDR3 reads CSAHTHDEQFF. CDR3 DNA: TGCAGTGCACACACGCACGATGAGCAGTTCTTC.

The V call is TRBV4-3, the J call TRBJ2-7; 16 bases agree with TRBD2. CDR3 length equals 17 residues. Germline loops: CDR1 LGHNA, CDR2 YSLEER. With V trimmed by 3 bases and J by 2 bases, 4 bases remained unmatched. CDR3: CASSQAGTSGGAYEQYF. CDR3 in DNA: TGCGCCAGCAGCCAGGCCGGGACTAGCGGGGGGGCCTACGAGCAGTACTTC.

The sample holds one count of this clone. The rearrangement uses TRBV5-8 and TRBJ2-5; 8 positions match TRBD2. The ends lost 4 bases at V and 5 bases at J; junction bases unmatched: 7. The V gene's germline CDR1 is SGHTS and CDR2 YDEGEE. The CDR3 spans 14 residues. The CDR3 DNA sequence: TGTGCCAGCAGCCCGGGGGGGGCGAGGGAGACCCAGTACTTC. Translated: CASSPGGARETQYF.

The chain uses TRBV1 and TRBJ2-3; TRBD1 is taken as the D call from the table, unchecked against the DNA. TRBV1 is listed as a pseudogene. The CDR3 covers 17 residues. The CDR3 sequence is CTSSPFPRDRGTDTQYF. The CDR3 DNA is TGCACCAGCAGCCCATTCCCACGGGACAGGGGCACAGATACGCAGTATTTT.

The rearrangement links TRBV19 to TRBJ2-5, with D perhaps TRBD1 (6 bases). Germline CDR1 reads LNHDA; CDR2 reads SQIVND (reference sequence). The CDR3 extends over 13 amino acids. Trimming took 7 bases from V and 0 from J, leaving 9 bases between them. The CDR3 DNA sequence: TGTGCCAGTAATGGGGGCCACCAAGAGACCCAGTACTTC. This sequence encodes CASNGGHQETQYF.

This clone was seen only once. The V call is TRBV9, the J call TRBJ2-7; 7 bases line up with TRBD1. The germline V gene has CDR1 SGDLS and CDR2 YYNGEE. Trimming cost V 4 bases and J 5 bases; bases outside gene matches: 15. The CDR3 sequence is 16 residues long. CDR3 bases: TGTGCCAGCAGCTTTCAAGGGGGCCCCTCACTGGACGAGCAGTACTTC. Translation gives CASSFQGGPSLDEQYF.

This clone was recorded once. V usage is TRBV20-1 and J usage is TRBJ2-7; D may be TRBD2 (5 bases). Trimming shortened V by 4 bases and J by 4 bases, and 8 bases separated the two germline ends. Germline lookup yields CDR1 DFQATT and CDR2 SNEGSKA (reference sequence). The CDR3 is 11 amino acids. CDR3 DNA sequence: TGCAGTGCTAAGTCGGGGTACGAGCAGTACTTC. This gives the protein CSAKSGYEQYF.

The chain has TRBV7-2 and TRBJ1-6; D uncertain. This CDR3 has 12 residues. Trimming removed 7 bases from V and 10 bases from J, with 11 bases in between. In germline, CDR1 is SGHTA, CDR2 FQGNSA. The CDR3 sequence: CASNTLNSPLHF. The CDR3 DNA sequence: TGTGCCAGCAACACCCTGAACTCACCCCTCCACTTT.

This clone has just one count. The chain uses TRBV19 and TRBJ1-2, with D unresolved. Trimming took off 4 bases at V and 8 bases at J, with 11 bases between the two ends. The germline gives CDR1 LNHDA, CDR2 SQIVND (reference sequence). The CDR3 is made up of 12 amino acids. CDR3 sequence: CASSTLWAGYTF. Here the CDR3 DNA reads TGTGCCAGTAGTACCCTTTGGGCGGGCTACACCTTC.

V usage is TRBV19 and J usage is TRBJ2-7; 9 bases fit TRBD2. Unmatched junction bases numbered 7, after V lost 6 bases and J lost 1 base. The CDR3 runs 15 residues. Germline V gene lookup returns CDR1 LNHDA and CDR2 SQIVND (reference sequence). The CDR3 spells CASSEGSGGSYEQYF. The CDR3 nucleotides read TGTGCCAGTAGCGAGGGTAGCGGGGGATCCTACGAGCAGTACTTC.

This chain joins TRBV2 and TRBJ2-1; the D gene is possibly TRBD2 (7 bases). Per germline, CDR1 SNHLY and CDR2 FYNNEI. The CDR3 sequence is 15 residues long. Trimming left V 6 bases short and J 4 bases short, with 16 bases between. The CDR3 bases are TGTGCCAGCAGCCTAAGGGGGGGCCAGTACAATGAGCAGTTCTTC. It specifies CASSLRGGQYNEQFF.

This clone was detected a few times. The chain carries TRBV2 and TRBJ1-4; D unresolved. Germline CDR1 SNHLY, CDR2 FYNNEI. The length of the CDR3 is 12 residues. V was clipped by 2 bases and J by 7 bases, with 5 bases between them. DNA for the CDR3: TGTGCCAGCAGTGAACGGGGTGAAAAACTGTTTTTT. Translated, it gives CASSERGEKLFF.

This chain connects TRBV6-1 to TRBJ2-1; 10 nucleotides line up with TRBD1. The junction had 8 bases not matched to a gene; V was cut back by 3 bases and J by 15 bases. CDR1 and CDR2 from the germline V gene are MNHNS and SASEGT. This CDR3 is 13 amino acids long. CDR3 residues: CASSDGTGDGPFF. CDR3 sequence (DNA): TGTGCCAGCAGTGACGGGACAGGGGACGGTCCGTTCTTC.